Below are 26 T cell receptor beta chains sequenced from a single sample in a study of T cells after yellow fever vaccination. In TCRdb, the 5' RACE reads were re-called with MiXCR into one record per CDR3 protein. Among just under 600,000 distinct CDR3 sequences listed, roughly 13% were seen once. Sequences were derived from PBMCs, sampled on the day of the yellow fever booster vaccination. Receptors originate from a man aged 25 to 40 who received the YFV17D yellow fever vaccine.

The chain recombines TRBV20-1 with TRBJ2-1; 7 bases map to TRBD2. V lost 2 bases and J lost 4; bases outside the gene matches: 11. Germline V gene sequence: CDR1 DFQATT, CDR2 SNEGSKA (reference sequence). This CDR3 has 16 residues. The CDR3 spells CSARSYSSGVYNEQFF. The CDR3 region has the DNA TGCAGTGCTAGATCGTATTCTAGCGGAGTTTACAATGAGCAGTTCTTC.

This clonotype was counted only a few times. The chain couples TRBV4-3 to TRBJ2-7; D not resolved. CDR1 is LGHNA and CDR2 is YSLEER in the germline V gene. V lost 0 bases, J lost 0 bases, and 12 bases lay in between. This CDR3 is built from 16 residues. CDR3 amino acids: CASSQESRGYSYEQYF. CDR3 DNA sequence: TGCGCCAGCAGCCAAGAATCTCGCGGATACTCCTACGAGCAGTACTTC.

The gene calls are TRBV13 and TRBJ2-1, with TRBD2 identical over 13 bases. With 5 bases clipped from V and 7 bases from J, the junction kept 11 bases outside the gene matches. Germline CDR1 reads PRHDT; CDR2 reads FYEKMQ (reference sequence). The CDR3 has 17 amino acids. CDR3 DNA sequence: TGTGCCAGCAGCAAGACACCGGGGACTAGCGGGATGAATGAGCAGTTCTTC. It codes for CASSKTPGTSGMNEQFF. The variable domain in full, with the rest retrieved from reference TRBV13 and TRBJ2-1, is AAGVIQSPRHLIKEKRETATLKCYPIPRHDTVYWYQQGPGQDPQFLISFYEKMQSDKGSIPDRFSAQQFSDYHSELNMSSLELGDSALYFCASSKTPGTSGMNEQFFGPGTRLTVL.

This clonotype was picked up many times. The chain employs TRBV5-1 and TRBJ2-5; no clear D gene. V dropped 5 bases and J dropped 2 bases, with 10 bases sitting between them. CDR1 and CDR2 from the germline V gene are SGHRS and YFSETQ. This CDR3 has 13 amino acids. CDR3 sequence: CASSSGRQETQYF. CDR3 sequence (DNA): TGCGCCAGCAGTTCCGGGCGTCAAGAGACCCAGTACTTC.

This clonotype was seen at least ten times. The J gene is TRBJ1-4, the V gene TRBV6-1; 9 bases match TRBD1. Germline lookup yields CDR1 MNHNS and CDR2 SASEGT. The length of the CDR3 is 13 residues. With 6 bases clipped from V and 11 bases from J, the junction kept 7 bases outside the gene matches. CDR3 loop: CASRRTDRGKLFF. In DNA, the CDR3 is TGTGCCAGCAGACGCACGGACAGGGGCAAACTGTTTTTT.

This clonotype was detected many times. The chain recombines TRBV12-3 or TRBV12-4 with TRBJ2-7, with 7 bases matching TRBD2. Unmatched junction bases numbered 21, after V lost 8 bases and J lost 5 bases. CDR3 length equals 17 residues. DNA for the CDR3: TGTGCCAGCTCTGCGGGGGACCAGCTGAAAGGGATCAACGAGCAGTACTTC. Its protein product is CASSAGDQLKGINEQYF.

This clonotype has just a few counts. The rearrangement joins TRBV12-3 or TRBV12-4 to TRBJ2-1; 9 bases align to TRBD1. The CDR3 is 15 amino acids. Trimming took 5 bases from V and 3 from J; bases not matched to a gene: 5. CDR3 region: CASSPGQGIYNEQFF. The CDR3 DNA reads as TGTGCCAGCAGTCCCGGACAGGGGATCTACAATGAGCAGTTCTTC.

The chain has TRBV24-1 and TRBJ2-1; 11 bases agree with TRBD2. With V trimmed by 4 bases and J by 8 bases, 12 bases remained unmatched. CDR3 length: 17 amino acids. From germline, CDR1 is KGHDR and CDR2 SFDVKD. CDR3 DNA sequence: TGTGCCACCAGTGAAACTCCGATAGCGGGAGGGTTGGATGAGCAGTTCTTC. Protein product: CATSETPIAGGLDEQFF.

A few counts support this clonotype. This CDR3 reads CSASGNTYEQYF. The CDR3 DNA reads as TGCAGTGCCTCCGGGAATACCTACGAGCAGTACTTC. The chain carries TRBV20-1 and TRBJ2-7; the D gene is possibly TRBD2 (5 bases). CDR1 and CDR2 from the germline V gene are DFQATT and SNEGSKA (reference sequence). Trimming cost V 6 bases and J 2 bases, with 11 bases left between them. CDR3 length: 12 amino acids.

The rearrangement links TRBV28 to TRBJ2-1; 10 nucleotides align to TRBD2. After removal of 5 bases from V and 7 bases from J, the junction contained 5 bases not matched to a gene. CDR3 length: 14 amino acids. The germline gives CDR1 MDHEN, CDR2 SYDVKM. DNA of the CDR3: TGTGCCAGCAGTAAGCTAGCGGGAGTTAATGAGCAGTTCTTC. Its protein is CASSKLAGVNEQFF.

The chain links TRBV12-3 or TRBV12-4 to TRBJ2-1, with D uncertain. The V end lost 8 bases, the J end lost 0 bases, and 8 bases lay between the germline ends. This CDR3 has 13 residues. Here the CDR3 DNA reads TGTGCCAGCGGAGCCAGCTCCTACAATGAGCAGTTCTTC. Amino acid sequence: CASGASSYNEQFF.

This clonotype was counted between two and nine times. The V and J genes are TRBV6-5 and TRBJ1-1; D remains unclear. Germline assignment: CDR1 MNHEY and CDR2 SVGAGI. The CDR3 runs to 14 residues. The germline V and J ends were trimmed by 3 bases and 4 bases, with 12 bases remaining between them. The CDR3 is CASSYGGYLTEAFF. CDR3 DNA sequence: TGTGCCAGCAGTTATGGCGGTTATCTCACTGAAGCTTTCTTT.

A remark on this clonotype: At one end, the junction sequence differs from germline, possibly due to a read error. This chain uses TRBV6-2 or TRBV6-3 with TRBJ1-4, with D possibly being TRBD1 (6 bases). This CDR3 contains 13 residues. CDR1 is MNHEY, CDR2 SVGEGT, per germline. The CDR3 protein is CSSRDNANEKLFF. The CDR3 DNA follows: TGTTCCAGCCGGGACAACGCTAATGAAAAACTGTTTTTT.

The rearrangement uses TRBV3-1 and TRBJ2-7; tentatively, D is TRBD2 (5 bases). CDR1 is LGHDT and CDR2 is YNNKEL in the germline V gene (reference sequence). V lost 4 bases to trimming and J lost 2 bases, with 21 bases between them. CDR3 length: 17 amino acids. The DNA of the CDR3 is TGTGCCAGCAGCCCCAGTGGACTTCTCACCCTTGCCTACGAGCAGTACTTC. It encodes CASSPSGLLTLAYEQYF.

A few counts support this clonotype. V is TRBV4-2 and J is TRBJ2-5, with TRBD1 as a possible D gene (6 bases). The CDR3 spans 14 residues. V was clipped by 1 base and J by 3 bases, with 9 bases between them. CDR1 is LGHNA, CDR2 YNFKEQ, per germline. CDR3 residues: CASSQAPGEETQYF. The CDR3 region has the DNA TGTGCCAGCAGCCAAGCCCCAGGGGAAGAGACCCAGTACTTC.

CDR3 loop: CASSIGSGSQYEQYF. CDR3 in DNA: TGTGCCAGTAGTATAGGGAGCGGGAGCCAGTACGAGCAGTACTTC. The chain links TRBV19 to TRBJ2-7, with 8 bases identical to TRBD2. The trim removed 1 base at V and 4 bases at J, leaving 6 bases unmatched. The germline V gene has CDR1 LNHDA and CDR2 SQIVND (reference sequence). The CDR3 is made up of 15 amino acids.

The sample holds a few counts of this clonotype. The genes are TRBV5-1 and TRBJ2-1; 7 bases are shared with TRBD1. J was trimmed by 4 bases and V by 4 bases; bases with no gene match: 5. The CDR3 length is 14 residues. Germline assignment: CDR1 SGHRS and CDR2 YFSETQ. As DNA, the CDR3 is TGCGCCAGCAGCCAGGGGGAGTCATACAATGAGCAGTTCTTC. Its protein is CASSQGESYNEQFF.

The genes are TRBV6-1 and TRBJ2-1, with TRBD2 matching 8 bases. The CDR3 length is 15 residues. Germline lookup yields CDR1 MNHNS and CDR2 SASEGT. V dropped 6 bases and J dropped 0; count of bases not matched to a gene: 4. Here the CDR3 reads CASRLGLASYNEQFF. In DNA, the CDR3 is TGTGCCAGCAGGCTCGGACTAGCCTCCTACAATGAGCAGTTCTTC.

This clonotype turned up a few times. J is TRBJ2-7 and V is TRBV3-1; 10 bases are a match to TRBD2. The germline V gene encodes CDR1 LGHDT and CDR2 YNNKEL (reference sequence). J lost 6 bases, V lost 7 bases, and 9 bases had no gene match. CDR3 size: 14 residues. The CDR3: CASNEAGGQSEQYF. The CDR3 nucleotides are TGTGCCAGCAACGAAGCGGGAGGGCAGTCCGAGCAGTACTTC.

The chain combines TRBV7-8 with TRBJ2-3, with 11 bases identical to TRBD1. V dropped 5 bases and J dropped 5; count of bases not matched to a gene: 12. This CDR3 contains 17 residues. The germline gives CDR1 SGHVS, CDR2 FQNEAQ. CDR3 region: CASSNRDRGYPGDTQYF. The DNA of the CDR3 is TGTGCCAGCAGCAACCGGGACAGGGGGTACCCGGGAGATACGCAGTATTTT.

This chain uses TRBV4-3 with TRBJ2-1, with TRBD1 as a possible D gene (5 bases). The CDR3 covers 14 residues. Germline V gene data show CDR1 as LGHNA and CDR2 as YSLEER. V lost 0 bases, J lost 9 bases, and 12 bases lay in between. The CDR3 region has the DNA TGCGCCAGCAGCCAAGATAGGGGTCTCGGTGAGCAGTTCTTC. Amino acids: CASSQDRGLGEQFF.

The genes are TRBV2 and TRBJ2-1, with 9 bases fitting TRBD2. The germline V gene has CDR1 SNHLY and CDR2 FYNNEI. The CDR3 spans 15 residues. The junction had 7 bases not matched to a gene; V was cut back by 3 bases and J by 7 bases. The CDR3 DNA reads TGTGCCAGCAGTGAGTTAAGACTAGCGGAGAATGAGCAGTTCTTC. Protein product: CASSELRLAENEQFF.

This clonotype was seen a handful of times. V and J are TRBV30 and TRBJ2-1, with a possible D match to TRBD1 (6 bases). CDR3 size: 16 residues. V dropped 0 bases and J dropped 7 bases, with 19 bases sitting between them. Germline lookup yields CDR1 GTSNPN and CDR2 SVGIG (reference sequence). In DNA, the CDR3 is TGTGCCTGGAGTGTACAGGGTGGTCTTTCGATAAATGAGCAGTTCTTC. Its protein is CAWSVQGGLSINEQFF.

This clonotype was counted only a few times. This chain joins TRBV4-2 and TRBJ2-3; 9 bases agree with TRBD2. CDR3 length equals 20 residues. Germline assignment: CDR1 LGHNA and CDR2 YNFKEQ. V was pared by 0 bases and J by 3 bases, with 16 bases of the junction left unmatched. The CDR3 bases are TGTGCCAGCAGCCAAGATGTTTTCCTAGCGGGGTTCGGGGCAACAGATACGCAGTATTTT. It specifies CASSQDVFLAGFGATDTQYF.

V gene TRBV20-1 combines with J gene TRBJ2-1, with 8 positions matching TRBD2. V was pared by 5 bases and J by 7 bases, with 19 bases of the junction left unmatched. This CDR3 contains 17 residues. CDR1 is DFQATT, CDR2 SNEGSKA, per germline (reference sequence). The DNA for the CDR3 is TGCAGTGCTTTCCCCCGGACTAGCCGAAACCGCTGGAATGAGCAGTTCTTC. It encodes CSAFPRTSRNRWNEQFF.

There are a few counts of this clonotype. The genes are TRBV11-2 and TRBJ2-1, with 14 bases that match TRBD2. J gave up 1 base and V 5 bases, and 10 bases lay outside the gene matches. This CDR3 is built from 19 residues. From germline, CDR1 is SGHAT and CDR2 FQNNGV. CDR3 in amino acids: CASSPGTSGSVGSYNEQFF. The DNA for the CDR3 is TGTGCCAGCAGCCCGGGGACTAGCGGGAGCGTGGGTTCCTACAATGAGCAGTTCTTC.